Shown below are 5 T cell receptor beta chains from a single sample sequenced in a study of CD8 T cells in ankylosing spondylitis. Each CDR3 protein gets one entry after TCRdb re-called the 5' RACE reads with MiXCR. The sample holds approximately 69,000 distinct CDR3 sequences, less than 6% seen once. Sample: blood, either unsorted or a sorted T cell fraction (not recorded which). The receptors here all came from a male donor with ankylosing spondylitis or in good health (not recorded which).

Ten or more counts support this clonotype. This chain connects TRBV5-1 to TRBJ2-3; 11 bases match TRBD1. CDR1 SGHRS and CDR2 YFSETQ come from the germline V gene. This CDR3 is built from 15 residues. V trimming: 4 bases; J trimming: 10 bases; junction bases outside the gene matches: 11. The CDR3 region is CASSPYGTGGFSQYF. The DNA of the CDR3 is TGCGCCAGCAGCCCTTACGGGACAGGGGGTTTTTCGCAGTATTTT.

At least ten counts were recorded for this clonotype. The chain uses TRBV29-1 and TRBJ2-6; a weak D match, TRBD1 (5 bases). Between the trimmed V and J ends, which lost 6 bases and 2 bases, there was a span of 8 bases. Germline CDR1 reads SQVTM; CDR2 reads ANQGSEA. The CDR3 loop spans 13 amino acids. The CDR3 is CSVQGPGANVLTF. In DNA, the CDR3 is TGCAGCGTCCAGGGTCCTGGGGCCAACGTCCTGACTTTC.

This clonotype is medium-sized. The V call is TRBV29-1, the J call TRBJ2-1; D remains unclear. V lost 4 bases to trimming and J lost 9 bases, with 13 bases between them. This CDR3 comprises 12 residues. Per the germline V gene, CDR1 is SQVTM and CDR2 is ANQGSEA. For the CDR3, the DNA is TGCAGCGTTGTTCTTGCGCTAGGTGAGCAGTTCTTC. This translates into CSVVLALGEQFF.

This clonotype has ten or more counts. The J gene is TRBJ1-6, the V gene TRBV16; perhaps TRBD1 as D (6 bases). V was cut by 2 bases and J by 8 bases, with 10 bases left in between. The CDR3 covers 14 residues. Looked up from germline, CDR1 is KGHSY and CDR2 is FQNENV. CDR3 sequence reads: CASSQGQTHSPLHF. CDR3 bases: TGTGCCAGCAGCCAAGGACAGACTCATTCACCCCTCCACTTT.

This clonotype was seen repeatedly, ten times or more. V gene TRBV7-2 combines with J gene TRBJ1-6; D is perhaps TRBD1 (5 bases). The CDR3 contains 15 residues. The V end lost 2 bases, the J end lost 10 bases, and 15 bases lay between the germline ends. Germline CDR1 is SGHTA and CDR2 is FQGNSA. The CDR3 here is CASSLKGPGNSPLHF. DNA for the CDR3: TGTGCCAGCAGCTTAAAGGGACCTGGAAACTCACCCCTCCACTTT. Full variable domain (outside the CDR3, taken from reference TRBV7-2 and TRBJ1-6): GAGVSQSPSNKVTEKGKDVELRCDPISGHTALYWYRQSLGQGLEFLIYFQGNSAPDKSGLPSDRFSAERTGGSVSTLTIQRTQQEDSAVYLCASSLKGPGNSPLHFGNGTRLTVT.